The text below deals with one T cell receptor (beta chain). It has no known antigen specificity. No base qualities exist here, and no much larger clone lies one base off it. The entry originates in a study of blood T cells in healthy people across ages (dated by TCRdb to 2014 to 2015). General notes on the study: In model experiments, roughly one uniquely barcoded TCR beta cDNA molecule per two T cells was captured by template switching. Using the same blood draw, the study looked at two additional independent replicas of 1 million unique cDNA reads for two donors, one aged 18 to 30 and the other aged 80 or older. Age-related changes in TCR beta repertoire diversity were measured in the study by deep sequencing normalized with unique cDNA molecular identifiers. The donors were split into four age groups: young (average about 16 years), middle-aged (more than 35), aged (roughly 60) and long-lived (82). To avoid experimental bias, donors of different ages were distributed randomly across sequencing lanes. Overall results and qualifications from the work: Observed TCR beta diversity correlated strongly with the percentage of naive T cells measured by flow cytometry. The CMV infection status of donors was not known, potentially confounding age-related changes in expanded clonotypes. Since profiling was done on bulk unsorted PBMCs, naive and antigen-experienced compartments could not be conclusively compared. Observed TCR beta diversity per million T cells fell roughly linearly with age, and a significant reduction was already apparent by age around 40. Estimates of total diversity from one million sequenced T cells were regarded as lower bounds and underestimates. The long-lived group showed more naive CD4+ T cells, fewer expanded clones and increased TCR diversity than the aged group, suggesting age selection.

Libraries were built with 5' RACE. The instrument given in TCRdb is Illumina HiSeq 2500. A second PCR of roughly 6 to 11 cycles was performed with a sample-barcoded 5' primer and a J-beta primer mix. A template-switch 5' adaptor carrying 12 random nucleotides introduced a unique molecular identifier onto each TCR beta cDNA molecule. At least 3 million CDR3-containing paired-end reads were obtained from each sample. First-strand cDNA was synthesized from all RNA with the Mint cDNA synthesis kit, primed by a TRBC-specific oligonucleotide. Following uracil-DNA glycosylase treatment, all cDNA underwent a first 18-cycle PCR with the universal primers M1SS and BC2_uni_R. Concerning the study's data processing: For normalization, 1 million high-quality reads, each with a distinct molecular identifier, were randomly selected from each sample. Reads sharing molecular identifiers were discarded rather than binned into consensus sequences. MiTCR, run with a Q25 quality threshold and the strictest error-elimination algorithm, handled CDR3 identification, clonotype clustering and error correction. Lower-bound total TCR beta diversity was estimated with a nonparametric unseen species model using Euler transformation. TCRdb cleaned the public reads at Q25 with fastp, built clones with MiXCR and kept in-frame beta chains. CDR3 protein duplicates are merged, each entry listing the most common genes and DNA. TCRdb, not the authors, supplied the V and J calls. Recorded for this sample are about 640,000 distinct CDR3 sequences; roughly 58% of them occurred a single time. The ten largest clones take up over 35% of the sample.

Donors were a few dozen systemically healthy Caucasian individuals from Russia aged roughly 6 to 95 years. Each donor gave 8 to 10 milliliters of peripheral blood, collected into EDTA-treated Vacutainer tubes. Ficoll-Paque density-gradient centrifugation was used to isolate PBMCs, with at least 7 million per sample. Total RNA was extracted from PBMCs with Trizol reagent, with at least 6 micrograms obtained per sample. Naive CD45RAhigh/CD27high T cell percentages were measured by flow cytometry on a PBMC aliquot from every donor. The source is a man aged 55 to 69 in good health. Input material: blood.

The base sequence is TGCAGTGCTAGCCGAGGGGTGTCGGGACTGTTTTTT. It is translated as CSASRGVSGLFF. The chain couples TRBV20-1 to TRBJ1-4, and TRBD1 may be the D gene, going by 5 matching bases. Between the V and J ends, shortened by 3 bases and 13 bases respectively, the junction contains 15 bases. The cysteine opens and the phenylalanine closes a CDR3 of 12 amino acids. Solely the CDR3 DNA is kept, with 36 bases framed from the first base. The CDR1 and CDR2 encoded by the germline V gene (reference sequence) are DFQATT and SNEGSKA.